This T cell receptor (beta chain) was identified in a study of T cell changes during pregnancy in multiple sclerosis. Measured with immunoSEQ multiplex PCR; TCRdb has only the in-frame clones, and not every one. The sample records just under 70,000 clones, more than 80% being singletons. Trimming pared 0 bases from V and 6 bases from J, leaving 9 bases between. Germline V gene data show CDR1 as SGHAT and CDR2 as FQDESV (reference sequence). This CDR3 spans 13 amino acids. The sample here was peripheral blood, taken in the second trimester of pregnancy. J is TRBJ2-7 and V is TRBV11-1; possible D gene TRBD1, 5 bases. The receptor comes from a female donor with multiple sclerosis, enrolled in a pregnancy study. Here the CDR3 reads CASSLAPRGEQYF. The CDR3 region has the DNA TGTGCCAGCAGCTTAGCGCCTAGGGGCGAGCAGTACTTC.